This TCR beta chain was identified in a study of identical twins. Trimming removed 8 bases from V and 4 bases from J, with 25 bases in between. The CDR3 is made up of 17 amino acids. TCRdb passed the 5' RACE reads through MiXCR, listing each CDR3 protein once. The table lists fewer than 550,000 distinct CDR3 sequences, about 16% of them singletons, with around 0.4% in the top ten. The sample also formed part of further work on yellow fever vaccine responses in identical twins.

Sequenced input: CD4+ T cells sorted from blood. The chain is built from TRBV12-3 or TRBV12-4 and TRBJ2-3; a weak D match, TRBD1 (7 bases). The clonotype comes from a young woman in good health. The CDR3 reads CASGPEQGLGGADTQYF. The CDR3 DNA follows: TGTGCCAGCGGCCCGGAACAGGGGTTGGGGGGAGCAGATACGCAGTATTTT.